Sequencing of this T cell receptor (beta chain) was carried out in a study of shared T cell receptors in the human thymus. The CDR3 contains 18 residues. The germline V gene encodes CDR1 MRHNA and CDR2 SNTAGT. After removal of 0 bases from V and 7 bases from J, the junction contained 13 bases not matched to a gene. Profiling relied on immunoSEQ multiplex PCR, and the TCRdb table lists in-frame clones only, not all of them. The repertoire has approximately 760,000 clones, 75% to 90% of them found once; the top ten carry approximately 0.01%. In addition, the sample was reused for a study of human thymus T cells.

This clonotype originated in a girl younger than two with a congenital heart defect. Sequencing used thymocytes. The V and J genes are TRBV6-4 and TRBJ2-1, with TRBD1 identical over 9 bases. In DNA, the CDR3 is TGTGCCAGCAGTGACTCGATTTACGGGGACAGGGTTGATAATGAGCAGTTCTTC. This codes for CASSDSIYGDRVDNEQFF.